This T cell receptor beta chain appears in the sequencing data of a study of blood T cells in healthy people across ages. Study observations and caveats: Per-million-T-cell TCR beta diversity fell roughly linearly with age. Among long-lived donors, naive CD4+ cells were more numerous and diversity higher than in aged donors. Expanded clonotype shifts may have been confounded, as the donors had an unknown CMV status. Unsorted PBMCs blocked a conclusive comparison of naive and antigen-experienced cells.

V lost 7 bases and J lost 5; bases outside the gene matches: 11. CDR3 length: 15 amino acids. CDR1 is LNHNV, CDR2 YYDKDF, per germline (reference sequence). The table lists this clonotype with a few counts. Its target is not known. It was with a sample-barcoded 5' primer and a J-beta primer mix that a second PCR of roughly 7 to 12 cycles was run. Using its own MiXCR run on the 5' RACE reads, TCRdb lists one record per CDR3 protein. In the table there are about 1.8 million distinct CDR3 sequences, around half of which are singletons. Sequencing was performed on blood. This rearrangement joins TRBV15 to TRBJ2-1; 7 bases agree with TRBD1. This receptor was taken from a woman aged 35 to 49 in good health. Here the CDR3 DNA reads TGTGCCACCACGGTCTTAAGGGACAGAGACAATGAGCAGTTCTTC. Translating gives CATTVLRDRDNEQFF. The full variable domain, with the rest looked up from reference TRBV15 and TRBJ2-1, is DAMVIQNPRYQVTQFGKPVTLSCSQTLNHNVMYWYQQKSSQAPKLLFHYYDKDFNNEADTPDNFQSRRPNTSFCFLDIRSPGLGDTAMYLCATTVLRDRDNEQFFGPGTRLTVL.